Shown below are 32 T cell receptor beta chains from a single sample sequenced in a study of blood T cell repertoires in COVID-19. Measured with immunoSEQ multiplex PCR; TCRdb has only the in-frame clones, and not every one. The sample consists of around 160,000 clones, approximately 80% of them appearing once. The sequenced material came from PBMCs or T cells enriched from blood (not recorded which). The origin of the receptors is a man in his forties or fifties who had recovered from COVID-19.

The V call is TRBV6-5, the J call TRBJ2-5; D unclear. V was cut by 0 bases and J by 5 bases, with 7 bases left in between. Germline CDR1 MNHEY, CDR2 SVGAGI. The CDR3 spans 13 residues. CDR3 sequence: CASSYSAEETQYF. For the CDR3, the DNA is TGTGCCAGCAGTTACTCTGCGGAGGAGACCCAGTACTTC.

The CDR3 nucleotides are TGTGCCAGTGGAGGTCGGGTACTGGAAGCTTTCTTT. It specifies CASGGRVLEAFF. V is TRBV19 and J is TRBJ1-1, with D unclear. V lost 8 bases, J lost 8 bases, and 15 bases lay in between. The CDR3 consists of 12 residues. The germline CDR1 and CDR2 sequences are LNHDA and SQIVND (reference sequence).

The rearrangement links TRBV10-3 to TRBJ1-6; TRBD1 agrees at 8 bases. The CDR3 length is 16 residues. J gave up 7 bases and V 7 bases, and 12 bases lay outside the gene matches. Germline V CDR1 and CDR2: ENHRY, SYGVKD. The CDR3 sequence is CAIKRTPGQDNSPLHF. CDR3 DNA sequence: TGTGCCATCAAAAGAACCCCGGGACAGGACAATTCACCCCTCCACTTT.

The V gene is TRBV5-4, the J gene TRBJ1-1; a possible D gene is TRBD1 (5 bases). Per the germline V gene, CDR1 is SGHNT and CDR2 is YYREEE (reference sequence). Trimming removed 2 bases from V and 0 bases from J, with 8 bases in between. This CDR3 has 14 residues. The CDR3 sequence: CASSFGTVNTEAFF. CDR3 sequence (DNA): TGTGCCAGCAGCTTTGGGACTGTGAACACTGAAGCTTTCTTT.

The chain couples TRBV30 to TRBJ1-2; D remains unclear. Looked up from germline, CDR1 is GTSNPN and CDR2 is SVGIG (reference sequence). This CDR3 contains 10 residues. The V and J ends lost 6 bases and 5 bases respectively, with 7 bases between them. The DNA of the CDR3 is TGTGCCTGTGGACTTTATGGCTACACCTTC. Translating it yields CACGLYGYTF. The complete variable domain, with remaining parts taken from reference TRBV30 and TRBJ1-2, reads SQTIHQWPATLVQPVGSPLSLECTVEGTSNPNLYWYRQAAGRGLQLLFYSVGIGQISSEVPQNLSASRPQDRQFILSSKKLLLSDSGFYLCACGLYGYTFGSGTRLTVV.

The sample holds many counts of this clone. One junction end does not reproduce the germline sequence, and a read error may be involved. This rearrangement joins TRBV6-1 to TRBJ2-1; no clear D. The CDR3 contains 15 residues. Germline-derived CDR1 and CDR2 are MNHNS and SASEGT. CDR3 DNA sequence: TGTGCCAGCATTGAACCCTGGAGCTCCTACAATGAGCAGTTCTTC. The encoded protein is CASIEPWSSYNEQFF.

The V gene is TRBV12-2, the J gene TRBJ2-7; the table's D call of TRBD1 was not tested on the DNA. TRBV12-2 is described as a pseudogene. CDR3 length equals 24 residues. This CDR3 is CASLVVRFGALTKDQRRNSYEQYV. For the CDR3, the DNA is TGTGCAAGTCTGGTGGTTCGGTTTGGGGCACTCACCAAAGATCAGAGACGAAACTCCTACGAGCAGTACGTC.

The V gene is TRBV7-9, the J gene TRBJ2-7, with 7 bases fitting TRBD1. The V gene end was trimmed by 2 bases and the J gene end by 6 bases; junction bases not matched to a gene: 7. The CDR3 is 14 amino acids. Germline V CDR1 and CDR2: SEHNR, FQNEAQ (reference sequence). DNA of the CDR3: TGTGCCAGCAGCTTATTACAGGGGTCTAGCGAGCAGTACTTC. Translation gives CASSLLQGSSEQYF.

The chain recombines TRBV5-4 with TRBJ2-5, with 10 bases identical to TRBD2. CDR1 is SGHNT and CDR2 is YYREEE in the germline V gene (reference sequence). V was clipped by 2 bases and J by 5 bases; unmatched bases: 3. The CDR3 has 14 amino acids. This chain's CDR3 is CASSLAGGLETQYF. The CDR3, as DNA: TGTGCCAGCAGCTTAGCGGGGGGGCTGGAGACCCAGTACTTC.

Only a few counts were recorded for this clone. The chain employs TRBV25-1 and TRBJ1-6; the D gene is possibly TRBD1 (5 bases). CDR3 length: 17 residues. The germline V gene has CDR1 MGHDK and CDR2 SYGVNS. The V and J ends lost 1 base and 0 bases respectively, with 10 bases between them. DNA of the CDR3: TGTGCCAGCAGTGAATTCCGGGGGGGCTCCTATAATTCACCCCTCCACTTT. Its protein product is CASSEFRGGSYNSPLHF. Together with reference TRBV25-1 and TRBJ1-6, the CDR3 gives the full variable domain: EADIYQTPRYLVIGTGKKITLECSQTMGHDKMYWYQQDPGMELHLIHYSYGVNSTEKGDLSSESTVSRIRTEHFPLTLESARPSHTSQYLCASSEFRGGSYNSPLHFGNGTRLTVT.

This clone was observed a few times. This chain links TRBV20-1 with TRBJ1-1, with TRBD1 identical over 7 bases. This CDR3 has 11 residues. Germline V gene data show CDR1 as DFQATT and CDR2 as SNEGSKA (reference sequence). J was trimmed by 5 bases and V by 3 bases; bases with no gene match: 0. The CDR3 region has the DNA TGCAGTGCTAGCAGGGGGACTGAAGCTTTCTTT. Protein: CSASRGTEAFF.

The rearrangement links TRBV12-3 or TRBV12-4 to TRBJ1-5; D may be TRBD1 (5 bases). Trimming left V 3 bases short and J 5 bases short, with 8 bases between. The CDR3 contains 13 residues. CDR3 nucleotides: TGTGCCAGCAGTTTTGCGGGGGATCAGCCCCAGCATTTT. It yields the protein CASSFAGDQPQHF.

CDR3 DNA: TGTGCCAGCATGACGGTTTGGTTTGACCAGGAGCGGGACTCCAAGGGCTACAATGAGCAGTTCTTC. Protein: CASMTVWFDQERDSKGYNEQFF. The genes are TRBV27 and TRBJ2-1; the match to TRBD2 covers 7 bases. Per germline, CDR1 MNHEY and CDR2 SMNVEV (reference sequence). There are 22 residues in the CDR3. The V gene end was trimmed by 7 bases and the J gene end by 3 bases; junction bases not matched to a gene: 30.

In this sample, this clone is large. This chain's CDR3 is CASSHRYYEQYV. CDR3 in DNA: TGTGCCAGCAGTCACAGGTACTACGAGCAGTACGTC. The chain employs TRBV6-2 or TRBV6-3 and TRBJ2-7, with D perhaps TRBD1 (5 bases). The V and J ends lost 5 bases and 3 bases respectively, with 8 bases between them. The germline V gene encodes CDR1 MNHEY and CDR2 SVGEGT. The CDR3 sequence is 12 residues long.

The genes are TRBV2 and TRBJ2-7, with 7 bases fitting TRBD1. The CDR3 runs to 16 residues. V dropped 7 bases and J dropped 0; count of bases not matched to a gene: 12. Germline CDR1 and CDR2: SNHLY and FYNNEI. As DNA, the CDR3 is TGTGCCAGCACCGCTGGCCGGGGACAGATCTCCTACGAGCAGTACTTC. This encodes CASTAGRGQISYEQYF.

The V gene is TRBV12-1, the J gene TRBJ1-5; the tabulated D call, TRBD1, remains unverified against the DNA. TRBV12-1 is recorded as a pseudogene. The length of the CDR3 is 16 residues. DNA for the CDR3: TGTGCCAGCAGCACGCGGACAGACGATAGCAATCAGCCCCAGCATTTT. Amino acids: CASSTRTDDSNQPQHF.

The chain joins TRBV24-1 to TRBJ1-6, with D perhaps TRBD1 (5 bases). The CDR3 length is 13 residues. Germline CDR1 reads KGHDR; CDR2 reads SFDVKD. Trimming removed 4 bases at V and 16 bases at J, with 16 bases between. Here the CDR3 reads CATSETRGGNLHF. The CDR3 region has the DNA TGTGCCACCAGTGAAACGAGGGGAGGGAATCTCCACTTT.

The rearrangement uses TRBV3-1 (or the pseudogene TRBV3-2) and TRBJ1-2; D is uncertain. V was clipped by 0 bases and J by 4 bases, with 6 bases between them. Per the germline V gene, CDR1 is LGHDT and CDR2 is YNNKEL (reference sequence). CDR3 size: 13 residues. The CDR3 DNA reads TGTGCCAGCAGCCAAGAAAATATCTATGGCTACACCTTC. Amino acid sequence: CASSQENIYGYTF.

This chain connects TRBV27 to TRBJ1-1; no clear D. From germline, CDR1 is MNHEY and CDR2 SMNVEV (reference sequence). V lost 7 bases and J lost 10, with 19 bases in between. This CDR3 is 13 amino acids long. The CDR3 is CASISRFLPRAFF. As DNA, the CDR3 is TGTGCCAGCATCTCCCGTTTCCTCCCGAGAGCTTTCTTT.

The rearrangement links TRBV19 to TRBJ2-2, with D perhaps TRBD1 (6 bases). Germline V gene sequence: CDR1 LNHDA, CDR2 SQIVND (reference sequence). The V end lost 5 bases, the J end lost 2 bases, and 15 bases lay between the germline ends. This CDR3 contains 16 residues. CDR3 nucleotides: TGTGCCAGTAGTTTCGGAGGACAGCTCAACACCGGGGAGCTGTTTTTT. It specifies CASSFGGQLNTGELFF.

The chain links TRBV15 to TRBJ2-7; weak D call: TRBD1 (5 bases). From germline, CDR1 is LNHNV and CDR2 YYDKDF (reference sequence). V was shortened by 6 bases and J by 5 bases, with 17 bases between the two germline ends. This CDR3 is 14 amino acids long. As DNA, the CDR3 is TGTGCCACCAGTCTTCCCCAGGGCCGACACGAGCAGTACTTC. Encoded protein: CATSLPQGRHEQYF.

CDR3 residues: CAWSGPGGNNQPQHF. The CDR3 nucleotides are TGTGCCTGGAGTGGCCCAGGGGGGAACAATCAGCCCCAGCATTTT. This rearrangement joins TRBV30 to TRBJ1-5; 7 bases are a match to TRBD1. CDR3 length: 15 amino acids. CDR1 and CDR2 from the germline V gene are GTSNPN and SVGIG (reference sequence). With V trimmed by 1 base and J by 3 bases, 6 bases remained unmatched.

This chain uses TRBV5-1 with TRBJ2-7; perhaps TRBD2 as D (5 bases). Germline V gives CDR1 SGHRS, CDR2 YFSETQ. This CDR3 contains 13 residues. V was clipped by 2 bases and J by 0 bases, with 6 bases between them. CDR3 nucleotides: TGCGCCAGCAGCTTCGGGATCTCCTACGAGCAGTACTTC. Translated, it gives CASSFGISYEQYF.

This chain uses TRBV3-1 (or the pseudogene TRBV3-2) with TRBJ2-3; 11 nucleotides line up with TRBD2. The CDR3 spans 17 residues. Germline CDR1 reads LGHDT; CDR2 reads YNNKEL (reference sequence). The V and J ends lost 4 bases and 2 bases, in that order; junction bases with no gene match: 8. The CDR3: CASSLRFSGGATDTQYF. The CDR3 DNA reads as TGTGCCAGCAGCCTACGATTTAGCGGGGGGGCCACAGATACGCAGTATTTT.

This clone showed up just a few times. This chain uses TRBV6-1 with TRBJ1-2; tentatively, D is TRBD1 (6 bases). Germline lookup yields CDR1 MNHNS and CDR2 SASEGT. Trimming took off 1 base at V and 0 bases at J, with 12 bases between the two ends. This CDR3 is 16 amino acids long. This CDR3 reads CASSEVSTGTNYGYTF. Here the CDR3 DNA reads TGTGCCAGCAGTGAAGTATCGACAGGAACTAACTATGGCTACACCTTC.

This chain links TRBV5-3 with TRBJ2-2, with 9 bases aligning to TRBD2. TRBV5-3 carries the ORF label, with uncertain function. The CDR3 has 18 residues. V gave up 3 bases and J gave up 5 bases; unmatched junction bases: 14. The CDR3 nucleotides are TGTGCCAGAAGCTGCCACTCTAGCGGGGCTCGGTGGACCGGGGAGCTGTTTTTT. Its protein product is CARSCHSSGARWTGELFF.

The chain couples TRBV6-5 to TRBJ2-1; 9 positions agree with TRBD1. CDR1 is MNHEY and CDR2 is SVGAGI in the germline V gene. Trimming removed 4 bases from V and 9 bases from J; junction bases left unmatched: 10. The CDR3 length is 15 residues. The CDR3 region has the DNA TGTGCCAGCAGTTCGCCGGGACAGGGTTTAGGTGAGCAGTTCTTC. Protein product: CASSSPGQGLGEQFF.

This chain connects TRBV5-1 to TRBJ1-2; 7 bases align to TRBD1. Germline assignment: CDR1 SGHRS and CDR2 YFSETQ. The CDR3 runs to 15 residues. With 1 base clipped from V and 2 bases from J, the junction kept 5 bases outside the gene matches. The CDR3 here is CASSLLGGQNYGYTF. As DNA, the CDR3 is TGCGCCAGCAGCTTGTTAGGGGGCCAAAACTATGGCTACACCTTC.

The chain is built from TRBV30 and TRBJ2-3; D is unresolved. Germline V gene sequence: CDR1 GTSNPN, CDR2 SVGIG (reference sequence). CDR3 length: 11 amino acids. Trimming took off 3 bases at V and 9 bases at J, with 10 bases between the two ends. The CDR3: CAWRVAVTQYF. DNA of the CDR3: TGTGCCTGGAGGGTCGCGGTGACGCAGTATTTT.

CDR3 bases: TGTGCCAGCAGCCCAGCGGGGGGGCCGACAGATACGCAGTATTTT. Its protein is CASSPAGGPTDTQYF. V and J are TRBV7-9 and TRBJ2-3, with TRBD2 matching over 10 bases. CDR3 length: 15 amino acids. The J segment lost 3 bases and the V segment lost 5 bases, leaving 5 bases of the junction unmatched. From germline, CDR1 is SEHNR and CDR2 FQNEAQ (reference sequence).

V usage is TRBV6-1 and J usage is TRBJ1-2; D remains ambiguous. Trimming removed 1 base at V and 2 bases at J, with 8 bases between. Germline CDR1 is MNHNS and CDR2 is SASEGT. This CDR3 has 14 residues. The CDR3 DNA reads TGTGCCAGCAGTGAAGGTGCAGGCAACTATGGCTACACCTTC. The encoded protein is CASSEGAGNYGYTF.

V usage is TRBV19 and J usage is TRBJ2-7, with 7 bases identical to TRBD1. Germline V CDR1 and CDR2: LNHDA, SQIVND (reference sequence). The CDR3 consists of 13 residues. Losses at the gene ends were 3 bases for V and 6 bases for J; bases not matched to a gene: 5. The CDR3 DNA reads TGTGCCAGTAGTATTGACAGGGCGGGCGAGCAGTACTTC. As protein: CASSIDRAGEQYF.